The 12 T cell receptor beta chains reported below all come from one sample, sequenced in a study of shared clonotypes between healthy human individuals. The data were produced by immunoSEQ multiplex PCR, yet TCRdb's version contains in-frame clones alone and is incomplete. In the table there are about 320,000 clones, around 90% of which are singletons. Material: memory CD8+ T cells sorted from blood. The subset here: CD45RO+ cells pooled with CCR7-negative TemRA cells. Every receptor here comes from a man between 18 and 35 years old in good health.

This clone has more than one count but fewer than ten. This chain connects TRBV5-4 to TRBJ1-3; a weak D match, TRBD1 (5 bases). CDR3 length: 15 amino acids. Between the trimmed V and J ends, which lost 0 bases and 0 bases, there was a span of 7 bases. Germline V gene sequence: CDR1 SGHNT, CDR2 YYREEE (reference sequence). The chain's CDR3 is CASSLAGGSGNTIYF. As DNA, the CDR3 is TGTGCCAGCAGCTTGGCCGGGGGCTCTGGAAACACCATATATTTT.

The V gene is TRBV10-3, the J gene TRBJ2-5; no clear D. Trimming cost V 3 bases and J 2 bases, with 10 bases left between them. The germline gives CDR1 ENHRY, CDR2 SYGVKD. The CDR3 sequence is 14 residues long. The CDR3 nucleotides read TGTGCCATCAGTGAACCCACATCTCAAGAGACCCAGTACTTC. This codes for CAISEPTSQETQYF.

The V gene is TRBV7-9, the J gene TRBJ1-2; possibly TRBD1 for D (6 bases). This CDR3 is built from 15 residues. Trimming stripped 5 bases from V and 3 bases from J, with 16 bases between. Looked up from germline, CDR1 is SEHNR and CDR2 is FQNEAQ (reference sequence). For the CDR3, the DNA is TGTGCCAGCAGCCCCACCGCGGGGGGCGACTATGGCTACACCTTC. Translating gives CASSPTAGGDYGYTF.

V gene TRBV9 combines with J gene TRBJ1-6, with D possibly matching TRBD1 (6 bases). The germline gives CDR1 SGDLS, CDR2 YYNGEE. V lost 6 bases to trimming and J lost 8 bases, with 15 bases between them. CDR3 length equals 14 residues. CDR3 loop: CASTRRGTDSPLHF. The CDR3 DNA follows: TGTGCCAGCACCCGAAGGGGGACTGATTCACCCCTCCACTTT.

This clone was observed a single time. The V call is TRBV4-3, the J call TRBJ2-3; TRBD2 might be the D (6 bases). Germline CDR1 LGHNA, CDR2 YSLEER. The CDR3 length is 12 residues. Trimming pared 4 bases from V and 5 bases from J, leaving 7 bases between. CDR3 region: CASSLGGDTQYF. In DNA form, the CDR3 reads TGCGCCAGCAGCCTGGGGGGAGATACGCAGTATTTT.

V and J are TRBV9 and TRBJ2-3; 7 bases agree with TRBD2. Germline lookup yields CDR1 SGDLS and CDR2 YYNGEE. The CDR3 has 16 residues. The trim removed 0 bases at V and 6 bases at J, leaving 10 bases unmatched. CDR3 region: CASSVEGLSVGDTQYF. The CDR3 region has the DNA TGTGCCAGCAGCGTAGAGGGACTAAGCGTTGGGGATACGCAGTATTTT.

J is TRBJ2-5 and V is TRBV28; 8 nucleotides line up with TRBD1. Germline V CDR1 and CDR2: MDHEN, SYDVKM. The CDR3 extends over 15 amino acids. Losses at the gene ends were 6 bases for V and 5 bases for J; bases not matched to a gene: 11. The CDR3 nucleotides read TGTGCCAGCAGCTCTCCCGACAGGGGTCTGGAGACCCAGTACTTC. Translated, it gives CASSSPDRGLETQYF.

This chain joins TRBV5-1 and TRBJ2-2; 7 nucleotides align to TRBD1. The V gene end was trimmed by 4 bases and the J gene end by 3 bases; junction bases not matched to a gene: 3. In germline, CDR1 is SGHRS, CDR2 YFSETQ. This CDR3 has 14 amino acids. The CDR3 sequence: CASSTGQHTGELFF. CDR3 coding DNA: TGCGCCAGCAGCACGGGACAGCACACCGGGGAGCTGTTTTTT.

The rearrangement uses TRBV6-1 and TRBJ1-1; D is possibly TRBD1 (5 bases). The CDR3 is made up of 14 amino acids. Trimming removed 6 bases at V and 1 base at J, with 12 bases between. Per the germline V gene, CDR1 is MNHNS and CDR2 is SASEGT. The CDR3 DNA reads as TGTGCCAGCAGCCAACGAGGGGAGAACACTGAAGCTTTCTTT. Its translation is CASSQRGENTEAFF.

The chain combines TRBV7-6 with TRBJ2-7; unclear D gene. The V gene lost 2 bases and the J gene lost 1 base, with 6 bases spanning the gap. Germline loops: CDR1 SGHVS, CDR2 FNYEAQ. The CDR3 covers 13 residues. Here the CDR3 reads CASSLSTSYEQYF. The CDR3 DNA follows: TGTGCCAGCAGCTTATCAACATCCTACGAGCAGTACTTC.

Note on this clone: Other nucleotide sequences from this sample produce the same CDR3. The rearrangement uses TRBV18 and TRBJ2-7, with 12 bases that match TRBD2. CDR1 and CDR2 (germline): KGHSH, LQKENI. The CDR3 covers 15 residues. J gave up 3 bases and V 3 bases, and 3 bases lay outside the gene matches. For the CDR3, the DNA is TGTGCCAGCTCACCCCCGGGACTAGCGGGCTACGAGCAGTACTTC. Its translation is CASSPPGLAGYEQYF.

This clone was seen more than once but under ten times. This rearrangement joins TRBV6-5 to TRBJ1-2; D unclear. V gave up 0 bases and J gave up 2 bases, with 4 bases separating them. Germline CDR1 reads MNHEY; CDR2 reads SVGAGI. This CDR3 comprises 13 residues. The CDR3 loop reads CASSYSVNYGYTF. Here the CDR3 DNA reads TGTGCCAGCAGTTACTCGGTAAACTATGGCTACACCTTC.